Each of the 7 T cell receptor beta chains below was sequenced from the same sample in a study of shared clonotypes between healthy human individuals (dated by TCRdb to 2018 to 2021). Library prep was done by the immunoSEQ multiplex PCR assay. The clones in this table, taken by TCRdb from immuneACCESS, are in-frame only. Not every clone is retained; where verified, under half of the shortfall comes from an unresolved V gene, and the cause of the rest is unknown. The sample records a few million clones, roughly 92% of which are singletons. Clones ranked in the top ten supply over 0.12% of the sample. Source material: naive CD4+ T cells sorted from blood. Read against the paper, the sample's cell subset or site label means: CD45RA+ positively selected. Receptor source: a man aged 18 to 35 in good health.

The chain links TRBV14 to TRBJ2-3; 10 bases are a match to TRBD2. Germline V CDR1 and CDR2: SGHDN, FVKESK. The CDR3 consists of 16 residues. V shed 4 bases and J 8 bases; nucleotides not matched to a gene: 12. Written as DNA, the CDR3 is TGTGCCAGCAGCCCCGCAGCGGGAGGGCCTGAAGGTACGCAGTATTTT. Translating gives CASSPAAGGPEGTQYF.

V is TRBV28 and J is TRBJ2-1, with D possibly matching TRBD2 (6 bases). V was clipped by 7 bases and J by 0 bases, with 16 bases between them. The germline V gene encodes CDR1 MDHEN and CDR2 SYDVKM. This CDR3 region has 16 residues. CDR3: CASNGRTLGSYNEQFF. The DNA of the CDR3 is TGTGCCAGCAATGGGAGGACATTAGGCTCCTACAATGAGCAGTTCTTC.

The DNA of the CDR3 is TGTGCCATTAGGACTAGCGGGGGGGATGAGACCCAGTACTTC. The encoded protein is CAIRTSGGDETQYF. The genes are TRBV10-3 and TRBJ2-5; 15 bases fit TRBD2. This CDR3 comprises 14 residues. Germline CDR1 reads ENHRY; CDR2 reads SYGVKD. J was trimmed by 5 bases and V by 9 bases; bases with no gene match: 4.

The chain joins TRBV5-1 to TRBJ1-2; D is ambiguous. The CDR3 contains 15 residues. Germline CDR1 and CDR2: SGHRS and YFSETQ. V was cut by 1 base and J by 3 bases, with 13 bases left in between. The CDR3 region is CASSLTLGLYYGYTF. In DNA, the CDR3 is TGCGCCAGCAGCTTGACATTGGGCCTTTACTATGGCTACACCTTC.

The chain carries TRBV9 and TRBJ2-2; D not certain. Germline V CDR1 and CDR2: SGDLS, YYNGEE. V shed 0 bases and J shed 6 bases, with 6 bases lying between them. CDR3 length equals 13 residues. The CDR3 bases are TGTGCCAGCAGCGTAGGACGGGCCGGGGAGCTGTTTTTT. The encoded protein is CASSVGRAGELFF.

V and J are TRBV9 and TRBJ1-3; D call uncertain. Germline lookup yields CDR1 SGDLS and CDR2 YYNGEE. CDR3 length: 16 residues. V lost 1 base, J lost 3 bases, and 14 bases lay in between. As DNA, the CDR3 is TGTGCCAGCAGCGTAACTGGGCCTGCCTTTGGAAACACCATATATTTT. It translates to CASSVTGPAFGNTIYF.

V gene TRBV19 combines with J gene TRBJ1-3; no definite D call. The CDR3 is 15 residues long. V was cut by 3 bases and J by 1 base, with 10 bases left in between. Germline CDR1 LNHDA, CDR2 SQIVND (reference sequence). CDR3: CASSIWAASGNTIYF. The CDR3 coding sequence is TGTGCCAGTAGTATCTGGGCCGCTTCTGGAAACACCATATATTTT.